Shown below are 19 T cell receptor beta chains from a single sample sequenced in a study of liver allograft versus peripheral blood T cells. Study summary: Transplanted-liver T cell receptor repertoires were compared with recipients' peripheral blood repertoires.

From the reads, TCRdb called clonotypes with MiXCR, one entry per CDR3 protein. The sample consists of around 18,000 distinct CDR3 sequences, under 25% of them appearing once. These receptors were taken from a human patient who had a liver transplant. Some T cells may be supplied by the graft donor.

This rearrangement joins TRBV28 to TRBJ1-2; D might be TRBD1 (6 bases). This CDR3 comprises 13 residues. Germline CDR1 is MDHEN and CDR2 is SYDVKM. Trimming took off 3 bases at V and 8 bases at J, with 13 bases between the two ends. CDR3 nucleotides: TGTGCCAGCAGTTTTCTGCCTCAGGGGGGCTACACCTTC. The encoded protein is CASSFLPQGGYTF.

This clonotype was found a few times. CDR3 amino acids: CASSLGQGNTIYF. The DNA of the CDR3 is TGTGCCAGTAGTCTCGGACAGGGAAACACCATATATTTT. The chain couples TRBV19 to TRBJ1-3; a weak D match, TRBD1 (6 bases). The CDR3 length is 13 residues. Trimming removed 5 bases from V and 4 bases from J, with 9 bases in between. The germline V gene has CDR1 LNHDA and CDR2 SQIVND (reference sequence).

This clonotype was observed a handful of times. The rearrangement joins TRBV12-3 or TRBV12-4 to TRBJ2-2; D uncertain. The CDR3 length is 13 residues. The V end was cut by 6 bases, the J end by 5 bases, with 10 bases between. The DNA for the CDR3 is TGTGCCAGCAGGGCTCAGGAGACCGGGGAGCTGTTTTTT. Its protein is CASRAQETGELFF.

The chain recombines TRBV27 with TRBJ1-6; D not certain. There are 15 residues in the CDR3. The V gene's germline CDR1 is MNHEY and CDR2 SMNVEV (reference sequence). Trimming shortened V by 0 bases and J by 7 bases, and 10 bases separated the two germline ends. The CDR3 sequence is CASSLSGSVNSPLHF. The CDR3 DNA sequence: TGTGCCAGCAGTTTATCCGGGTCCGTAAATTCACCCCTCCACTTT.

Only a few counts were recorded for this clonotype. The chain combines TRBV6-1 with TRBJ1-4; 12 nucleotides line up with TRBD1. Germline V gene sequence: CDR1 MNHNS, CDR2 SASEGT. The V segment lost 5 bases and the J segment 4 bases; nucleotides outside the gene matches: 8. The CDR3 is 17 amino acids. CDR3 sequence: CASSPRDRGPVNEKLFF. The CDR3, as DNA: TGTGCCAGCAGTCCCCGGGACAGGGGGCCGGTTAATGAAAAACTGTTTTTT.

This chain joins TRBV28 and TRBJ2-7; 8 nucleotides line up with TRBD2. There are 15 residues in the CDR3. The junction had 14 bases not matched to a gene; V was cut back by 6 bases and J by 7 bases. CDR1 and CDR2 from the germline V gene are MDHEN and SYDVKM. The CDR3 region is CASSEAGAQRGEQYF. In DNA, the CDR3 is TGTGCCAGCAGCGAAGCGGGAGCCCAAAGGGGGGAGCAGTACTTC.

This clonotype was counted between two and nine times. The chain employs TRBV25-1 and TRBJ2-6; D not resolved. This CDR3 is 13 amino acids long. Germline CDR1 MGHDK, CDR2 SYGVNS. V lost 8 bases to trimming and J lost 2 bases, with 7 bases between them. The CDR3 nucleotides read TGTGCCAGCTCCTTAGCTGGGGCCAACGTCCTGACTTTC. Its protein product is CASSLAGANVLTF.

The chain is built from TRBV28 and TRBJ1-2; 8 positions agree with TRBD1. Trimming took 3 bases from V and 4 from J; bases not matched to a gene: 10. Germline values: CDR1 MDHEN, CDR2 SYDVKM. The CDR3 runs to 16 residues. In DNA form, the CDR3 reads TGTGCCAGCAGTTTCACGACAGGGGCCTCAAGCTATGGCTACACCTTC. Protein: CASSFTTGASSYGYTF.

This clonotype was found a few times. This chain connects TRBV5-5 to TRBJ1-1; D gene unclear. The CDR3 spans 13 residues. Trimming left V 2 bases short and J 7 bases short, with 12 bases between. CDR1 and CDR2 from the germline V gene are SGHKS and YYEKEE (reference sequence). For the CDR3, the DNA is TGTGCCAGCAGCTTTCGGACCCCCAGTGAAGCTTTCTTT. Amino acid sequence: CASSFRTPSEAFF.

Here the CDR3 reads CAWEGGDRLALHF. CDR3 DNA sequence: TGTGCCTGGGAAGGGGGGGACAGGCTGGCCCTCCACTTT. V usage is TRBV30 and J usage is TRBJ1-6; TRBD1 matches at 8 bases. The CDR3 has 13 amino acids. V lost 5 bases, J lost 14 bases, and 11 bases stayed unmatched. Germline CDR1 and CDR2: GTSNPN and SVGIG (reference sequence).

This clonotype came up once. The V call is TRBV5-4, the J call TRBJ1-5; D unclear. CDR1 SGHNT and CDR2 YYREEE come from the germline V gene (reference sequence). The V end was cut by 0 bases, the J end by 4 bases, with 8 bases between. CDR3 length: 14 residues. The CDR3 here is CASSLGPRNQPQHF. The DNA for the CDR3 is TGTGCCAGCAGCTTGGGACCGAGAAATCAGCCCCAGCATTTT.

This rearrangement joins TRBV15 to TRBJ2-2; D gene uncertain. The CDR3 is 12 amino acids. V was pared by 4 bases and J by 5 bases, with 5 bases between. CDR1 and CDR2 (germline): LNHNV, YYDKDF (reference sequence). Here the CDR3 DNA reads TGTGCCACCAGCATTCAGACCGGGGAGCTGTTTTTT. This codes for CATSIQTGELFF.

This clonotype has at least ten counts. V and J are TRBV5-6 and TRBJ2-6, with D unresolved. Germline lookup yields CDR1 SGHDT and CDR2 YYEEEE. Trimming removed 5 bases at V and 0 bases at J, with 9 bases between. CDR3 size: 15 residues. The CDR3 here is CASRVGSSGANVLTF. The CDR3 bases are TGTGCCAGCAGGGTAGGTAGCTCTGGGGCCAACGTCCTGACTTTC.

The CDR3 DNA is TGCAGTGCTGCGCGAGTATCCGGACAAAGGGCTCGATCCCTCCACTTT. It codes for CSAARVSGQRARSLHF. This sequence joins TRBV20-1 and TRBJ1-6; the D gene is possibly TRBD1 (5 bases). The germline V gene has CDR1 DFQATT and CDR2 SNEGSKA (reference sequence). The CDR3 is 16 residues long. V lost 5 bases, J lost 14 bases, and 28 bases lay in between.

By frequency in the sample, this clonotype is medium-sized. V is TRBV28 and J is TRBJ2-1; either TRBD1 or TRBD2 may supply D (5 bases each). The ends were cut back, 8 bases at V and 0 bases at J, with 8 bases in the middle. CDR3 size: 13 residues. Germline V CDR1 and CDR2: MDHEN, SYDVKM. CDR3 region: CASGGPSYNEQFF. The CDR3, as DNA: TGTGCCAGCGGGGGACCCTCCTACAATGAGCAGTTCTTC.

The chain joins TRBV9 to TRBJ2-7; unclear D gene. The CDR3 sequence is 14 residues long. V shed 0 bases and J shed 5 bases, with 12 bases lying between them. Germline lookup yields CDR1 SGDLS and CDR2 YYNGEE. The CDR3 spells CASSVDNGQNEQYF. The CDR3 DNA sequence: TGTGCCAGCAGCGTAGACAACGGGCAGAACGAGCAGTACTTC.

This clonotype was found a few times. This sequence joins TRBV15 and TRBJ2-7; D uncertain. Trimming removed 0 bases at V and 5 bases at J, with 8 bases between. The CDR3 is 13 amino acids. Germline CDR1 LNHNV, CDR2 YYDKDF (reference sequence). The CDR3 region is CATSREARNEQYF. The CDR3 nucleotides are TGTGCCACCAGCAGAGAAGCGAGAAACGAGCAGTACTTC.

This rearrangement joins TRBV12-3 or TRBV12-4 to TRBJ2-3; D is ambiguous. This CDR3 is 13 amino acids long. Trimming left V 1 base short and J 8 bases short, with 10 bases between. The CDR3 DNA reads TGTGCCAGCAGTTTAGTAGCCGAAGGTACGCAGTATTTT. It is translated as CASSLVAEGTQYF.

The gene calls are TRBV30 and TRBJ2-2; D ambiguous. The CDR3 length is 12 residues. Germline V gives CDR1 GTSNPN, CDR2 SVGIG (reference sequence). V was pared by 2 bases and J by 3 bases, with 4 bases between. As DNA, the CDR3 is TGTGCCTGGAGTTTCTACACCGGGGAGCTGTTTTTT. Translating it yields CAWSFYTGELFF.